This T cell receptor beta chain was recovered during a study of T cell repertoires in cytomegalovirus infection. Germline V CDR1 and CDR2: MNHEY, SMNVEV (reference sequence). V gave up 6 bases and J gave up 3 bases, with 15 bases separating them. This CDR3 has 15 residues. Via MiXCR, TCRdb re-called the reads, giving one row per CDR3 protein. The sample has around 740,000 distinct CDR3 sequences, about 40% seen once; the top ten hold roughly 2.8%. Input material: PBMCs. The receptor's source is a human donor in good health (CMV status not recorded). Some clones in this sample may be carry-over from other donors' samples. The chain has TRBV27 and TRBJ1-5; D remains ambiguous. CDR3 protein: CASSPQAGYNQPQHF. Written as DNA, the CDR3 is TGTGCCAGCAGCCCTCAAGCGGGATACAATCAGCCCCAGCATTTT.